Shown below are 19 T cell receptor beta chains from a single sample sequenced in a study of cytomegalovirus exposure and HLA in healthy donors. The assay was immunoSEQ multiplex PCR, and TCRdb's table has in-frame clones only and misses some. This table has 150,000 to 200,000 clones, approximately 85% appearing once. What was sequenced was PBMCs. The receptors come from a woman in her late teens or twenties in good health and CMV-seronegative.

The genes are TRBV29-1 and TRBJ2-1, with TRBD1 as a possible D gene (6 bases). Germline V CDR1 and CDR2: SQVTM, ANQGSEA. The CDR3 is 15 amino acids. With 5 bases removed from V and 6 bases from J, the gap between germline ends came to 20 bases. CDR3 nucleotide sequence: TGCAGCGTTCGGGTCCGGGACACGGTTGGCAATGAGCAGTTCTTC. Translated: CSVRVRDTVGNEQFF.

The gene calls are TRBV14 and TRBJ2-7, with TRBD2 matching 10 bases. Trimming at V came to 4 bases and at J to 6 bases, leaving 6 bases not matched to a gene. From germline, CDR1 is SGHDN and CDR2 FVKESK. This CDR3 has 14 amino acids. CDR3: CASSRASGRAEQYF. The CDR3 DNA sequence: TGTGCCAGCAGCCGTGCTAGCGGGAGAGCCGAGCAGTACTTC.

The chain links TRBV7-2 to TRBJ1-5, with D unresolved. This CDR3 comprises 15 residues. V lost 1 base, J lost 4 bases, and 11 bases lay in between. CDR1 and CDR2 from the germline V gene are SGHTA and FQGNSA. CDR3 bases: TGTGCCAGCAGCTTAGAGGCAGGTGGGAATCAGCCCCAGCATTTT. It is translated as CASSLEAGGNQPQHF.

The chain employs TRBV10-3 and TRBJ1-1, with 7 bases fitting TRBD1. Germline lookup yields CDR1 ENHRY and CDR2 SYGVKD. V was pared by 3 bases and J by 7 bases, with 11 bases of the junction left unmatched. This CDR3 region has 15 residues. The CDR3 bases are TGTGCCATCAGTGAATCCGGGACAGCAAGTGGTGAAGCTTTCTTT. Residues: CAISESGTASGEAFF.

The chain couples TRBV25-1 to TRBJ1-1, with D maybe TRBD1 (6 bases). The V end lost 6 bases, the J end lost 2 bases, and 19 bases lay between the germline ends. In germline, CDR1 is MGHDK, CDR2 SYGVNS. This CDR3 spans 16 amino acids. CDR3: CASSLRGGAGNTEAFF. The CDR3 region has the DNA TGTGCCAGCAGCCTCCGGGGGGGCGCAGGCAACACTGAAGCTTTCTTT.

The CDR3 region has the DNA TGCGCCAGCAGCTGGACAGGGGGCGTTAACGAGCAGTACTTC. Protein: CASSWTGGVNEQYF. V is TRBV5-1 and J is TRBJ2-7; TRBD1 aligns across 11 bases. Germline loops: CDR1 SGHRS, CDR2 YFSETQ. V dropped 3 bases and J dropped 5; count of bases not matched to a gene: 4. This CDR3 has 14 residues.

A single count supports this clone. The genes are TRBV11-3 and TRBJ2-7, with 9 nucleotides matching TRBD2. V lost 1 base and J lost 5; bases outside the gene matches: 9. CDR1 and CDR2 from the germline V gene are SGHNT and YENEEA. The CDR3 is 16 residues long. The CDR3 protein is CASSLGFGGRADEQYF. The CDR3 region has the DNA TGTGCCAGCAGCTTAGGATTCGGCGGGAGGGCCGACGAGCAGTACTTC.

The chain combines TRBV30 with TRBJ1-5, with no clear D. CDR1 is GTSNPN, CDR2 SVGIG, per germline (reference sequence). CDR3 length: 21 residues. V lost 1 base, J lost 0 bases, and 28 bases lay in between. CDR3 coding DNA: TGTGCCTGGAGTGCCAGATGGGCCCCGTCCGGGGAGTGGATTAGCAATCAGCCCCAGCATTTT. Encoded protein: CAWSARWAPSGEWISNQPQHF.

The J gene is TRBJ1-2, the V gene TRBV29-1; unclear D gene. The V end lost 4 bases, the J end lost 8 bases, and 11 bases lay between the germline ends. Germline CDR1 reads SQVTM; CDR2 reads ANQGSEA. The CDR3 is made up of 11 amino acids. The CDR3 bases are TGCAGCGTTGGTCCCATTGAGGGCTACACCTTC. Its translation: CSVGPIEGYTF.

The J gene is TRBJ2-1, the V gene TRBV6-4; possible D gene TRBD2, 5 bases. CDR1 and CDR2 (germline): MRHNA, SNTAGT. The CDR3 runs 14 residues. Trimming took 4 bases from V and 5 from J, leaving 12 bases between them. The CDR3 spells CASSVETTNNEQFF. CDR3 nucleotide sequence: TGTGCCAGCAGTGTAGAGACTACCAACAATGAGCAGTTCTTC.

The chain carries TRBV30 and TRBJ2-2; 9 positions agree with TRBD2. Losses at the gene ends were 2 bases for V and 2 bases for J; bases not matched to a gene: 9. Germline assignment: CDR1 GTSNPN and CDR2 SVGIG (reference sequence). The CDR3 totals 17 residues. The CDR3 DNA reads as TGTGCCTGGAGTCGAGCGGGAGGACGCATTAACACCGGGGAGCTGTTTTTT. This sequence encodes CAWSRAGGRINTGELFF.

The chain joins TRBV5-1 to TRBJ2-3; D may be TRBD2 (7 bases). CDR1 is SGHRS and CDR2 is YFSETQ in the germline V gene. V was pared by 4 bases and J by 1 base, with 19 bases between. The CDR3 is made up of 17 amino acids. The CDR3 DNA sequence: TGCGCCAGCAGCCTATCCGGAGGGGGGGGTGGCACAGATACGCAGTATTTT. Encoded protein: CASSLSGGGGGTDTQYF. The whole variable domain, remainder taken from reference TRBV5-1 and TRBJ2-3, is KAGVTQTPRYLIKTRGQQVTLSCSPISGHRSVSWYQQTPGQGLQFLFEYFSETQRNKGNFPGRFSGRQFSNSRSEMNVSTLELGDSALYLCASSLSGGGGGTDTQYFGPGTRLTVL.

The V gene is TRBV5-1, the J gene TRBJ1-4, with D unclear. In germline, CDR1 is SGHRS, CDR2 YFSETQ. V lost 0 bases and J 0 bases, leaving 9 bases between the germline ends. The CDR3 extends over 16 amino acids. CDR3 sequence reads: CASSLGRRSTNEKLFF. CDR3 nucleotides: TGCGCCAGCAGCTTGGGTCGCAGATCAACTAATGAAAAACTGTTTTTT.

This chain uses TRBV19 with TRBJ2-7; maybe TRBD2 (6 bases). The CDR3 loop spans 16 amino acids. CDR1 is LNHDA and CDR2 is SQIVND in the germline V gene (reference sequence). V was trimmed by 0 bases and J by 0 bases, leaving 12 bases between them. The CDR3 DNA sequence: TGTGCCAGTAGTATAGACGGTGGCGGGGTCTCCTACGAGCAGTACTTC. Its protein product is CASSIDGGGVSYEQYF.

The V call is TRBV6-5, the J call TRBJ2-3; 7 positions agree with TRBD1. The germline CDR1 and CDR2 sequences are MNHEY and SVGAGI. Trimming cost V 2 bases and J 4 bases; bases outside gene matches: 6. CDR3 length: 15 amino acids. CDR3 amino acids: CASSYEGARPDTQYF. The CDR3 nucleotides are TGTGCCAGCAGTTACGAGGGGGCCAGGCCAGATACGCAGTATTTT.

J is TRBJ2-5 and V is TRBV1; TRBD2 is the table's D call and was not checked against the DNA. TRBV1 is a pseudogene segment. The CDR3 totals 18 residues. The CDR3 nucleotides read TGCACCAGCAGCCAAGATCTTAGTAGCGGGGGGGCCGGGGAGACCCAGTACTTC. Protein sequence: CTSSQDLSSGGAGETQYF.

CDR3 DNA sequence: TGTGCCAGCAGCTTGCCGGGACAGGGGACAGATACGCAGTATTTT. This encodes CASSLPGQGTDTQYF. The chain couples TRBV13 to TRBJ2-3, with 10 bases matching TRBD1. The J segment lost 3 bases and the V segment lost 3 bases, leaving 3 bases of the junction unmatched. CDR1 is PRHDT and CDR2 is FYEKMQ in the germline V gene (reference sequence). The CDR3 loop spans 15 amino acids.

The chain joins TRBV19 to TRBJ1-1, with D perhaps matching TRBD1 (6 bases). Trimming removed 5 bases from V and 1 base from J, with 17 bases in between. Germline CDR1 LNHDA, CDR2 SQIVND (reference sequence). The CDR3 is 16 amino acids. As DNA, the CDR3 is TGTGCCAGTAGTCCGGGACACAATAGACAGAACACTGAAGCTTTCTTT. This encodes CASSPGHNRQNTEAFF.

This chain connects TRBV7-2 to TRBJ1-1; no definite D call. The CDR3 runs 13 residues. Germline V gene lookup returns CDR1 SGHTA and CDR2 FQGNSA. Trimming left V 1 base short and J 8 bases short, with 11 bases between. The CDR3 reads CASSLGGVWEAFF. For the CDR3, the DNA is TGTGCCAGCAGCTTAGGAGGTGTTTGGGAAGCTTTCTTT.